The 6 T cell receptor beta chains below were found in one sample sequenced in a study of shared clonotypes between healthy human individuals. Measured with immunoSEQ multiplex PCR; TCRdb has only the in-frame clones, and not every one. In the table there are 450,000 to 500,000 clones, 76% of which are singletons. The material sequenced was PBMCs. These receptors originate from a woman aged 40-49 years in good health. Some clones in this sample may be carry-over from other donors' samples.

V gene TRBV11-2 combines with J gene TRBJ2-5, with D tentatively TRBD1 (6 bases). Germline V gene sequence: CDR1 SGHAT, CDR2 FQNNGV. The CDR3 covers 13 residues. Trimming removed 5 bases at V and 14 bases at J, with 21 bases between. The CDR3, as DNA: TGTGCCAGCAGCCCATCAGGGGATTCGGCAGGCTACTTC. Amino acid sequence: CASSPSGDSAGYF.

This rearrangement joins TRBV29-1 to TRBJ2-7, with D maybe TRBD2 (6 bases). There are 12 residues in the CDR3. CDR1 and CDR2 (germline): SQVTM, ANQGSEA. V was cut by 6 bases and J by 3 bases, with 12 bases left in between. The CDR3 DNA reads TGCAGCGTCGGGGGAGGATACTACGAGCAGTACTTC. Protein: CSVGGGYYEQYF.

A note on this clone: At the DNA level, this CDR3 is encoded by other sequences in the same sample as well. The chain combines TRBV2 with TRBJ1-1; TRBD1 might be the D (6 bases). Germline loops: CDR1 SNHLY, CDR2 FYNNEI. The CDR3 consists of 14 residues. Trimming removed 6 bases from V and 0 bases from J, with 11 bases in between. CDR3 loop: CASSEQGLNTEAFF. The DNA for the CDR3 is TGTGCCAGCAGCGAACAGGGCTTGAACACTGAAGCTTTCTTT.

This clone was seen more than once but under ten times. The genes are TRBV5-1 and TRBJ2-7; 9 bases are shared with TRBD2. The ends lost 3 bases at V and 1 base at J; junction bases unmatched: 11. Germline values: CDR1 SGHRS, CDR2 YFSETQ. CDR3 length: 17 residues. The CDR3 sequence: CASSYDFTSGSSYEQYF. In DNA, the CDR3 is TGCGCCAGCAGCTATGACTTTACTAGCGGGTCGTCCTACGAGCAGTACTTC.

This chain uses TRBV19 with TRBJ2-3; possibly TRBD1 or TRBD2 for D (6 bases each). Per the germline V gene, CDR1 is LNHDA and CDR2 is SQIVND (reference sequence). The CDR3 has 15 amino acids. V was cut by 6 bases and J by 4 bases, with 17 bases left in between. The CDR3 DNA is TGTGCCAGTAGCACCCCGAACAGGGAGGCAGATACGCAGTATTTT. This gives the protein CASSTPNREADTQYF.

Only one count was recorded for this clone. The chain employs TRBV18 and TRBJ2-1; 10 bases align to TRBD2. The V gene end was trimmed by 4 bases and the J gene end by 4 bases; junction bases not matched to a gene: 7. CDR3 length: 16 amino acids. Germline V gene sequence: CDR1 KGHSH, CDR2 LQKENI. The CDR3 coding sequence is TGTGCCAGCTCACTACCCCTTAGCGGGGGGTACAATGAGCAGTTCTTC. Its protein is CASSLPLSGGYNEQFF.